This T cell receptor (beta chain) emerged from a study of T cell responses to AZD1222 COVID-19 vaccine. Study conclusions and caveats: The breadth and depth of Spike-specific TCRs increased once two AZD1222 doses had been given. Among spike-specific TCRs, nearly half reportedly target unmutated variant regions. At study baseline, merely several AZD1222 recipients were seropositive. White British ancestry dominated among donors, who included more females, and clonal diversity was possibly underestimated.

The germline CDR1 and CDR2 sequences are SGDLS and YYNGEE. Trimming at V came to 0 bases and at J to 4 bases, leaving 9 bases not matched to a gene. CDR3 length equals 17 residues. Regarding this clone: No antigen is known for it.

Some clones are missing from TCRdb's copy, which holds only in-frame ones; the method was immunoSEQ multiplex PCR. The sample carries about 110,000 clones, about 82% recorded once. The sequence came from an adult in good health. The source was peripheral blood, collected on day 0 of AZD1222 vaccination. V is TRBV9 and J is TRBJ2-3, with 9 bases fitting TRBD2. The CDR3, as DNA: TGTGCCAGCAGCGTAGCGGGATTAGCGGGGGCAGCAGATACGCAGTATTTT. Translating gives CASSVAGLAGAADTQYF.